In its sample, the clone carrying this TCR beta chain was seen a few times. The data were obtained in a study of blood T cell repertoires in COVID-19. Background on the study: COVID-19 samples, acute and convalescent, were from the United States, Italy and Spain.

The V segment lost 4 bases and the J segment 8 bases; nucleotides outside the gene matches: 6. Germline assignment: CDR1 LGHDT and CDR2 YNNKEL (reference sequence). The CDR3 is 13 amino acids. TCRdb keeps only in-frame clones here, not all; method: immunoSEQ multiplex PCR. The data hold about 240,000 clones, with approximately 86% observed a single time. This chain uses TRBV3-1 (or the pseudogene TRBV3-2) with TRBJ1-2, with 8 bases aligning to TRBD1. Sequenced material: PBMCs or T cells enriched from blood (not recorded which). The receptor was isolated from a woman aged 40-49 years with acute COVID-19. The CDR3, as DNA: TGTGCCAGCAGCCCGGGGACAGGACGGGGCTACACCTTC. Protein: CASSPGTGRGYTF.